This T cell receptor (beta chain) was sequenced during a study of cytomegalovirus exposure and HLA in healthy donors. Study in general: There were around 100 million unique TCR beta sequences, drawn from 150 million to 200 million T cells, in an earlier analysis.

Researchers ran the PCR with 60 Vbeta and 13 Jbeta primers. Clones were read by immunoSEQ multiplex PCR, and TCRdb kept only the in-frame ones, dropping some. The sample has roughly 60,000 clones; about 81% are singletons. A word on this clone: Antigen specificity is unknown.

Findings and caveats of the study: A missense variant in DCLRE1C was later tied to TCR beta V- and J-gene trimming. By a later analysis, the bulk of CMV-associated TCR beta chains appeared HLA-restricted.

This CDR3 has 14 amino acids. Germline V CDR1 and CDR2: LGHNA, YNFKEQ. V was trimmed by 3 bases and J by 4 bases, leaving 12 bases between them. Likely unrecorded immune exposures existed in these nominally healthy donors. The receptor was isolated from a woman in her thirties in good health and CMV-seronegative. V and J are TRBV4-2 and TRBJ1-2, with D possibly being TRBD1 (5 bases). The sample was PBMCs. DNA of the CDR3: TGTGCCAGCAGCCAGCCCCGCGGGGCCTATGGCTACACCTTC. It codes for CASSQPRGAYGYTF.